This T cell receptor (beta chain) derives from a study of blood T cells in healthy people across ages. This clonotype was counted only a few times. What it recognizes is unknown. Germline CDR1 and CDR2: SQVTM and ANQGSEA. CDR3 length equals 16 residues. Between the trimmed V and J ends, which lost 5 bases and 2 bases, there was a span of 21 bases. Alongside a J-beta primer mix, a sample-barcoded 5' primer served in a second PCR lasting about 6 to 12 cycles. Paired-end reads containing CDR3 totaled no fewer than 3 million for each sample. MiXCR was run by TCRdb on the 5' RACE reads, yielding one entry per CDR3 protein. Of about 1,800,000 distinct CDR3 sequences in the sample, 25% to 30% are singletons; the top ten hold 7% to 9%. General study results and limits: It was found that TCR beta diversity correlated strongly with the percentage of naive T cells.

The receptor was isolated from a woman in her 30s in good health. Sequenced material: blood. V usage is TRBV29-1 and J usage is TRBJ2-5; D might be TRBD1 or TRBD2, each matching 8 bases. Here the CDR3 DNA reads TGCAGCGTTCGCAAGGACAGGGCGGGGGGACAAGAGACCCAGTACTTC. It codes for CSVRKDRAGGQETQYF.